This TCR beta chain derives from a study of cytomegalovirus exposure and HLA in healthy donors. There are 13 residues in the CDR3. V was clipped by 5 bases and J by 5 bases, with 13 bases between them. CDR1 and CDR2 from the germline V gene are SSHAT and FNYEAQ (reference sequence). 13 Jbeta primers and 60 Vbeta primers were used for the PCR. Sequenced by immunoSEQ multiplex PCR; TCRdb stores in-frame clones only, minus some. The table for this sample gives tens of thousands of clones. Sequencing input: PBMCs. The chain recombines TRBV7-7 with TRBJ2-7, with a weak D call TRBD2 (5 bases). The TCR originated in a man aged 35-49 years in good health and CMV-seronegative. The CDR3 here is CASSPRASDEQYF. CDR3 in DNA: TGTGCCAGCAGCCCGCGGGCCAGCGACGAGCAGTACTTC.